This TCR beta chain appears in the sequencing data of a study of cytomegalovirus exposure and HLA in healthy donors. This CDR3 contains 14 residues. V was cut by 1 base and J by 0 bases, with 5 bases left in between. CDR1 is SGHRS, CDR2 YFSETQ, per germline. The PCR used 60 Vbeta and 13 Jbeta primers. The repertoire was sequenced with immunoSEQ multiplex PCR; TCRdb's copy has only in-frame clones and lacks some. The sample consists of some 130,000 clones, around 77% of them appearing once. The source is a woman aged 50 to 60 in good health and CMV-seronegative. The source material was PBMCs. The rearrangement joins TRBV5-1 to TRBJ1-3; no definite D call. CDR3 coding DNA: TGCGCCAGCAGCTTGCCCAGCTCTGGAAACACCATATATTTT. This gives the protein CASSLPSSGNTIYF.